A selection of T cell receptor beta chains follows, all from one sample in a study of sequential checkpoint blockade in melanoma. Generated by immunoSEQ multiplex PCR, the TCRdb table keeps only in-frame clones and is missing some. The sample contains about 2,500 clones, about 15% of which appear only once. The input for sequencing was tumor tissue (inferred from file names), taken from a patient given nivolumab and ipilimumab in sequence. These TCRs come from a human donor with melanoma. Both conserved end residues are part of each CDR3.

v_gene: TRBV6-8
j_gene: TRBJ1-2
CDR3aa: CASSFRASTGGYTF

v_gene: TRBV11-3
j_gene: TRBJ2-3
CDR3aa: CASSLGGVSADTQYF

v_gene: TRBV9
j_gene: TRBJ1-4
CDR3aa: CASKDGFATNEKLFF

v_gene: TRBV29-1
j_gene: TRBJ2-7
CDR3aa: CSVLGTPYEQYF

v_gene: TRBV11-3
j_gene: TRBJ1-5
CDR3aa: CASSPGPNSNQPQHF

v_gene: TRBV9
j_gene: TRBJ2-4
CDR3aa: CASSFGGLAKNIQYF

v_gene: TRBV11-3
j_gene: TRBJ2-7
CDR3aa: CASSSPAGGHYEQYF

v_gene: TRBV11-3
j_gene: TRBJ2-5
CDR3aa: CASSHSVIQETQYF

v_gene: TRBV11-3
j_gene: TRBJ2-3
CDR3aa: CASSSPTSGGSTDTQYF

v_gene: TRBV15
j_gene: TRBJ2-1
CDR3aa: CATSRESGGYREQFF

v_gene: TRBV19
j_gene: TRBJ1-5
CDR3aa: CASSDRTGFSNQPQHF

v_gene: TRBV6-8
j_gene: TRBJ1-3
CDR3aa: CASSYESGNTIYF

v_gene: TRBV28
j_gene: TRBJ1-2
CDR3aa: CASSFWTLYGYTF

v_gene: TRBV11-3
j_gene: TRBJ2-3
CDR3aa: CASSTGLVAGATDTQYF

v_gene: TRBV6-8
j_gene: TRBJ1-5
CDR3aa: CASSYDPTGIQPQHF